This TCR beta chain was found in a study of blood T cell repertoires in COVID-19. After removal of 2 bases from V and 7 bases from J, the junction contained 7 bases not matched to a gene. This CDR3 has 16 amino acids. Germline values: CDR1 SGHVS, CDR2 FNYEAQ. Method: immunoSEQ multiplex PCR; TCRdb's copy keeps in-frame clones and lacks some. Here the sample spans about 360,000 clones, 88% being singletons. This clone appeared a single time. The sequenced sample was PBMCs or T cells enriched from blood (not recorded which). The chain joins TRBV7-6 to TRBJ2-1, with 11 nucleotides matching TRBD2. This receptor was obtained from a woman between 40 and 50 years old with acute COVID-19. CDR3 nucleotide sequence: TGTGCCAGCAGCTTAAGGGGGACTAGCGGTAGGAATGAGCAGTTCTTC. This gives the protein CASSLRGTSGRNEQFF.